One sample yielded the 6 T cell receptor beta chains listed below, sequenced in a study of blood T cell repertoires in COVID-19. The protocol was immunoSEQ multiplex PCR, while the TCRdb copy is restricted to in-frame clones and leaves out a portion. The profile covers just over 300,000 clones, with 70% to 90% appearing a single time and around 2.2% taken by the ten largest. Sequenced sample: PBMCs or T cells enriched from blood (not recorded which). All receptors come from a man aged 25 to 40 who had recovered from COVID-19.

This clone appeared a single time. The rearrangement links TRBV6-5 to TRBJ1-1, with a possible D match to TRBD1 (5 bases). The CDR3 extends over 14 amino acids. Germline V gene lookup returns CDR1 MNHEY and CDR2 SVGAGI. Trimming pared 4 bases from V and 0 bases from J, leaving 9 bases between. CDR3 protein: CASSWGGVNTEAFF. CDR3 in DNA: TGTGCCAGCAGTTGGGGGGGGGTGAACACTGAAGCTTTCTTT.

This chain links TRBV27 with TRBJ2-5, with TRBD2 matching over 7 bases. J was trimmed by 7 bases and V by 5 bases; bases with no gene match: 7. Germline V gives CDR1 MNHEY, CDR2 SMNVEV (reference sequence). The CDR3 has 13 amino acids. The CDR3 bases are TGTGCCAGCAGTCATAGCGGCGGGGGGACCCAGTACTTC. Amino acid sequence: CASSHSGGGTQYF.

Regarding this clone: The identical CDR3 is also encoded by other nucleotide sequences in the sample. This rearrangement joins TRBV11-1 to TRBJ2-1; 12 bases match TRBD2. CDR3 length: 14 residues. Germline assignment: CDR1 SGHAT and CDR2 FQDESV (reference sequence). J gave up 9 bases and V 4 bases, and 4 bases lay outside the gene matches. This chain's CDR3 is CASSSSGGAGEQFF. As DNA, the CDR3 is TGTGCCAGCAGCTCTAGCGGGGGGGCTGGTGAGCAGTTCTTC. The variable domain in full, completed from reference TRBV11-1 and TRBJ2-1, reads EAEVAQSPRYKITEKSQAVAFWCDPISGHATLYWYRQILGQGPELLVQFQDESVVDDSQLPKDRFSAERLKGVDSTLKIQPAELGDSAMYLCASSSSGGAGEQFFGPGTRLTVL.

The rearrangement uses TRBV19 and TRBJ1-4, with a tentative D call TRBD1 (5 bases). This CDR3 is built from 12 residues. V was shortened by 5 bases and J by 8 bases, with 9 bases between the two germline ends. Germline CDR1 LNHDA, CDR2 SQIVND (reference sequence). CDR3 DNA: TGTGCCAGTAGTTTCACAGGAGAAAAACTGTTTTTT. Amino acids: CASSFTGEKLFF.

V and J are TRBV3-1 (or the pseudogene TRBV3-2) and TRBJ2-1; 11 bases line up with TRBD2. The CDR3 has 17 residues. Germline V gene data show CDR1 as LGHDT and CDR2 as YNNKEL (reference sequence). The junction had 7 bases not matched to a gene; V was cut back by 0 bases and J by 6 bases. The CDR3, as DNA: TGTGCCAGCAGCCAAGATTTGCCTAGCGGGGGGCTCAATGAGCAGTTCTTC. Protein product: CASSQDLPSGGLNEQFF.

A single count supports this clone. CDR3 sequence: CASSRGLAGGLFSTDTQYF. The CDR3 nucleotides are TGCGCCAGCAGCCGCGGACTAGCGGGGGGTCTCTTCTCCACAGATACGCAGTATTTT. V usage is TRBV4-3 and J usage is TRBJ2-3, with 14 positions matching TRBD2. CDR1 and CDR2 from the germline V gene are LGHNA and YSLEER. This CDR3 has 19 residues. The V segment lost 4 bases and the J segment 2 bases; nucleotides outside the gene matches: 11.